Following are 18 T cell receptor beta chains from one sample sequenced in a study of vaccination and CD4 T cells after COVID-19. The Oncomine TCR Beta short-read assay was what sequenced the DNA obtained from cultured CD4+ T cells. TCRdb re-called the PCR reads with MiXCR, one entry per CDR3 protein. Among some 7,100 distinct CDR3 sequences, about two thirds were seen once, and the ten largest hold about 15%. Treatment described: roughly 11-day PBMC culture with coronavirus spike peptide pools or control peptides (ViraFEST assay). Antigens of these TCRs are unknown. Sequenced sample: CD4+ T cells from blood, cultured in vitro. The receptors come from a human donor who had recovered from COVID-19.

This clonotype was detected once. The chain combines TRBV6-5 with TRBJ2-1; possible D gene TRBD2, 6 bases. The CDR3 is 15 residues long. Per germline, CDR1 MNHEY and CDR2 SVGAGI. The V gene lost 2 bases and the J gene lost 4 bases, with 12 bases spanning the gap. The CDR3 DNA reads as TGTGCCAGCAGTTACGAGGCGGGGATGTACAATGAGCAGTTCTTC. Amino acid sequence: CASSYEAGMYNEQFF.

In nucleotides, the CDR3 is TGTGCCAGCTACAGTACCCTGCCGGGACAGGGGCCTATAGCAGATACGCAGTATTTT. It is translated as CASYSTLPGQGPIADTQYF. The chain links TRBV28 to TRBJ2-3, with 10 bases fitting TRBD1. The length of the CDR3 is 19 residues. V lost 8 bases, J lost 4 bases, and 21 bases stayed unmatched. Germline V CDR1 and CDR2: MDHEN, SYDVKM.

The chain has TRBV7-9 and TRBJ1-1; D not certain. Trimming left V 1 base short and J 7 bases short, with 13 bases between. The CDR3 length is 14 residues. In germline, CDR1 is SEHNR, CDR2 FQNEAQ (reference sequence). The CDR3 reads CASSLVPQDFEAFF. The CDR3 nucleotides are TGTGCCAGCAGCTTAGTCCCCCAGGATTTTGAAGCTTTCTTT.

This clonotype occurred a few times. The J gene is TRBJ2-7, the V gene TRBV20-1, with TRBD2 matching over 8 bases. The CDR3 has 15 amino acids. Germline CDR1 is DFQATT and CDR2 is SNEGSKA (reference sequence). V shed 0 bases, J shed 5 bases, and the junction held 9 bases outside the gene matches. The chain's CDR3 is CSAREQGLAGHEQYF. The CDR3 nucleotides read TGCAGTGCTAGAGAACAAGGGCTAGCGGGCCACGAGCAGTACTTC.

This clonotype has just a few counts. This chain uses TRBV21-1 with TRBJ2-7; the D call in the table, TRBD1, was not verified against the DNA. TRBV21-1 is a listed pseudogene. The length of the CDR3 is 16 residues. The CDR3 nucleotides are TGTGCCCATGACGACATGGGGTGGACAGGGGACTACGAGCAGTACTTC. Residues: CAHDDMGWTGDYEQYF.

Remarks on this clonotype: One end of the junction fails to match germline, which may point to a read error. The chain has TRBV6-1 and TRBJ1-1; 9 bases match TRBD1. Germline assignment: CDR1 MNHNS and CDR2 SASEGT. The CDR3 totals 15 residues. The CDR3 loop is CASSATGTGNAEAFF. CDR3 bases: TGTGCCAGCAGTGCCACCGGGACAGGGAACGCTGAAGCTTTCTTT.

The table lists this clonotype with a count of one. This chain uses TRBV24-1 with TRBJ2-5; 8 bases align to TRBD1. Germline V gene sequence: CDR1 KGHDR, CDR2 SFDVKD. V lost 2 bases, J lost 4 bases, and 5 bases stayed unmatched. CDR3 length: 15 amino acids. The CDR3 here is CATSDWTGKRETQYF. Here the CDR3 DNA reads TGTGCCACCAGTGATTGGACAGGGAAGCGAGAGACCCAGTACTTC.

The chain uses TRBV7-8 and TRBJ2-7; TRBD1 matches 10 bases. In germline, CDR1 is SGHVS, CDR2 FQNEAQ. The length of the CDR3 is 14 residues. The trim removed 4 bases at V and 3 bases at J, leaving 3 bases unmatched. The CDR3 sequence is CASSSDRGVYEQYF. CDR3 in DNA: TGTGCCAGCAGCTCGGACAGGGGGGTCTACGAGCAGTACTTC.

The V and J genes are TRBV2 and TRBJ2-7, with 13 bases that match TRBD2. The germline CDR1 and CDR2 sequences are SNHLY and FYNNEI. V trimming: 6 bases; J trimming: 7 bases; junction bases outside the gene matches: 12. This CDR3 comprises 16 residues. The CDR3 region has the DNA TGTGCCAGCAGGGTCACTAGCGGGAGGGCTTCGGGGGAGCAGTACTTC. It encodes CASRVTSGRASGEQYF. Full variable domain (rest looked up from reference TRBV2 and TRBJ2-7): EPEVTQTPSHQVTQMGQEVILRCVPISNHLYFYWYRQILGQKVEFLVSFYNNEISEKSEIFDDQFSVERPDGSNFTLKIRSTKLEDSAMYFCASRVTSGRASGEQYFGPGTRLTVT.

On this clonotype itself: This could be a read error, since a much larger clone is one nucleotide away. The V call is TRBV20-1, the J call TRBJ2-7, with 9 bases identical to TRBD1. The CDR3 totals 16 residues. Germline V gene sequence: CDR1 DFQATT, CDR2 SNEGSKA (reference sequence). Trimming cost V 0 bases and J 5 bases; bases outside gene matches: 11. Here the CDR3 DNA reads TGCAGTGCTAGAGATTTCGCAGGGACAGGGTCCGACGAGCAGTACTTC. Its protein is CSARDFAGTGSDEQYF.

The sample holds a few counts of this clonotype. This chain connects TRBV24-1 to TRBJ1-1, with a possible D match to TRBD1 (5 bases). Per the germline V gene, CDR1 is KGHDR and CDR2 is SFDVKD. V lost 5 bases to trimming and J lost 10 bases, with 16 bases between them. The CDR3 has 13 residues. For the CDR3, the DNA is TGTGCCACCAGTGGGGGGACTGGCTCGGTAGCTTTCTTT. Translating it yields CATSGGTGSVAFF.

CDR3 region: CASSSRQLRAYSPLHF. The CDR3 DNA reads as TGTGCCAGCAGTTCCAGGCAGTTGAGGGCATACTCACCCCTCCACTTT. J is TRBJ1-6 and V is TRBV27, with D hard to call. V gave up 4 bases and J gave up 10 bases, with 20 bases separating them. Germline assignment: CDR1 MNHEY and CDR2 SMNVEV (reference sequence). This CDR3 spans 16 amino acids.

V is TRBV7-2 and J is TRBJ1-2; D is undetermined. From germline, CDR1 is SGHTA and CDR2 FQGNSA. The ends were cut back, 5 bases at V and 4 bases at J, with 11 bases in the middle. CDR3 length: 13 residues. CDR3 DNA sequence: TGTGCCAGCAGCCGACTTACAGTCTATGGCTACACCTTC. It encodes CASSRLTVYGYTF.

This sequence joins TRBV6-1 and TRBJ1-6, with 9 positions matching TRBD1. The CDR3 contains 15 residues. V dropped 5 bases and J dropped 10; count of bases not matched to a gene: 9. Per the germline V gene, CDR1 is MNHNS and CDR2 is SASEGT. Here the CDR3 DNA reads TGTGCCAGCAGTCCTAAACAGGGGGCAGGGTCACCCCTCCACTTT. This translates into CASSPKQGAGSPLHF.

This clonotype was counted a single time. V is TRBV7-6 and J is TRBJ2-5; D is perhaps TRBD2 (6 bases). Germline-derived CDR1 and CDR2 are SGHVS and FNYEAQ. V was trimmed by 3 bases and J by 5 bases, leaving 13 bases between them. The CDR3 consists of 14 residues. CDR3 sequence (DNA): TGTGCCAGCAGCTTGGCGGGGAATAGGGAGACCCAGTACTTC. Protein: CASSLAGNRETQYF. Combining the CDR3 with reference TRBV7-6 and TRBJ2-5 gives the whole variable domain GAGVSQSPRYKVTKRGQDVALRCDPISGHVSLYWYRQALGQGPEFLTYFNYEAQQDKSGLPNDRFSAERPEGSISTLTIQRTEQRDSAMYRCASSLAGNRETQYFGPGTRLLVL.

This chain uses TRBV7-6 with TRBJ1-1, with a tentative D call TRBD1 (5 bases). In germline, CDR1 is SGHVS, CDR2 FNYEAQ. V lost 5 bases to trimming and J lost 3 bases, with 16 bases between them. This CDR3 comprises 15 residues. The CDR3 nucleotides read TGTGCCAGCAGCCGACAGATTGGCGGGTACACTGAAGCTTTCTTT. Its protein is CASSRQIGGYTEAFF.

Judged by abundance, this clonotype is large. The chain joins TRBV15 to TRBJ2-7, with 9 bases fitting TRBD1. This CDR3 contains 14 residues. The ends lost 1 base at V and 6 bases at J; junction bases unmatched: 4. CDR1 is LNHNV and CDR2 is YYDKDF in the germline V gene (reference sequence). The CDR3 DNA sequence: TGTGCCACCAGCAGAGCACAGGGGGCATTCGAGCAGTACTTC. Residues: CATSRAQGAFEQYF.

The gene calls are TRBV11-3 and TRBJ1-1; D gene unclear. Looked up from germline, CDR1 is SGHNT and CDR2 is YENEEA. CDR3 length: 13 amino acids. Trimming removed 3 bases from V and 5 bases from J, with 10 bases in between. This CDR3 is CASSFMPGTEAFF. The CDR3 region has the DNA TGTGCCAGCAGCTTCATGCCGGGGACTGAAGCTTTCTTT.